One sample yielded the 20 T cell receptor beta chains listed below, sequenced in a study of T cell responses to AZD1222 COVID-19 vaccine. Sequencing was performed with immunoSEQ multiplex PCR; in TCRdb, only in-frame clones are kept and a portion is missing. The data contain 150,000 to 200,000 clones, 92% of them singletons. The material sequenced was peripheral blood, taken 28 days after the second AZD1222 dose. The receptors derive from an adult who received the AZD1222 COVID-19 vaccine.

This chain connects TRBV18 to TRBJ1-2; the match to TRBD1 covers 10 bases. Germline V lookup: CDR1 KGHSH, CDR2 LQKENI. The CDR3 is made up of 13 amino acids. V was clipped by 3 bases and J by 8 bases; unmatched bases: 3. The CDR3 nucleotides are TGTGCCAGCTCACCCGGGACAGGGGAAGGCTACACCTTC. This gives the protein CASSPGTGEGYTF.

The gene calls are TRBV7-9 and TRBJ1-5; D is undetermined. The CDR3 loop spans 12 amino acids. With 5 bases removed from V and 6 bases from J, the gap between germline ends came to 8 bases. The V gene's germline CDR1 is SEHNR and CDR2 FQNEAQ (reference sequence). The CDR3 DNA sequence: TGTGCCAGCAGCCACGCAACTCAGCCCCAGCATTTT. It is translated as CASSHATQPQHF.

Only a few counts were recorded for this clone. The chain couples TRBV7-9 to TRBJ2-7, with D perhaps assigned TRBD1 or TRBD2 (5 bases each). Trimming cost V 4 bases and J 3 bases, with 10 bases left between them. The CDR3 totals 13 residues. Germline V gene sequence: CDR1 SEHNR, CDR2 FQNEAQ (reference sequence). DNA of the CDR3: TGTGCCAGCAGCTACGGGACCCACTACGAGCAGTACTTC. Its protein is CASSYGTHYEQYF. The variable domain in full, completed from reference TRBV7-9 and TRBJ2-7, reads DTGVSQNPRHKITKRGQNVTFRCDPISEHNRLYWYRQTLGQGPEFLTYFQNEAQLEKSRLLSDRFSAERPKGSFSTLEIQRTEQGDSAMYLCASSYGTHYEQYFGPGTRLTVT.

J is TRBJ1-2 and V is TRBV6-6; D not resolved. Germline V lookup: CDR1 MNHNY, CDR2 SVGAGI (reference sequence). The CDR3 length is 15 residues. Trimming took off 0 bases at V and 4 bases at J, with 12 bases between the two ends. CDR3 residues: CASSYSEQDRYGYTF. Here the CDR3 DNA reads TGTGCCAGCAGTTACTCGGAGCAGGACCGCTATGGCTACACCTTC.

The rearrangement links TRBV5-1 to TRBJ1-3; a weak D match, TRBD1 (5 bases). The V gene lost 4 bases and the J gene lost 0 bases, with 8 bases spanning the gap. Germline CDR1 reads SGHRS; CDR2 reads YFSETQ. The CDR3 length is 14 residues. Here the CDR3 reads CASSRDGSGNTIYF. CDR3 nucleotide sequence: TGCGCCAGCAGCCGGGACGGCTCTGGAAACACCATATATTTT.

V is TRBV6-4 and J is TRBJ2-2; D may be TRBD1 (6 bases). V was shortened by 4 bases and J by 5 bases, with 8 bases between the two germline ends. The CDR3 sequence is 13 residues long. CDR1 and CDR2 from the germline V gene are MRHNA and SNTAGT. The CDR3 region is CASSATGTGELFF. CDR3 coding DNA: TGTGCCAGCAGTGCCACAGGGACCGGGGAGCTGTTTTTT.

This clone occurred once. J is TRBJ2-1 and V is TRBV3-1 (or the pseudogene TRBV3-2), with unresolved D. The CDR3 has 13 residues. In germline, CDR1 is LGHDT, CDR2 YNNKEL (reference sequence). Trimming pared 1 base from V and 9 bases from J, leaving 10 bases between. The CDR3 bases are TGTGCCAGCAGCCAAGGGACCCCCGGTGAGCAGTTCTTC. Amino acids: CASSQGTPGEQFF.

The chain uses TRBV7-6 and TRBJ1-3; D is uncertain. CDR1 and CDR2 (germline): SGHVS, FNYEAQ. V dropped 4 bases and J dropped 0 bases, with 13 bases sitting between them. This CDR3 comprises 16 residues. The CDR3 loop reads CASSSSTDPSGNTIYF. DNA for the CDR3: TGTGCCAGCAGCTCCAGTACTGATCCCTCTGGAAACACCATATATTTT.

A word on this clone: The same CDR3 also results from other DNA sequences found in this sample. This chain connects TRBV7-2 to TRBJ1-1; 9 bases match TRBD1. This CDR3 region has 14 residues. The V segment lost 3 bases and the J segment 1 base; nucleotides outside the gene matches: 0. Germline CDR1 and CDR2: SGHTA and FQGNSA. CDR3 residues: CASSLDRGNTEAFF. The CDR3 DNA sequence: TGTGCCAGCAGCTTGGACAGGGGGAACACTGAAGCTTTCTTT.

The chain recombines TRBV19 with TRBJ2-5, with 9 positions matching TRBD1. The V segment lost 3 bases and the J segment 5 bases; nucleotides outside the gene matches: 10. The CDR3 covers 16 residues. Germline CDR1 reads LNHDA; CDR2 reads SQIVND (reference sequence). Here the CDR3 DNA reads TGTGCCAGTAGTATGACAGGGGGTTACGAGTCGGAGACCCAGTACTTC. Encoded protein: CASSMTGGYESETQYF. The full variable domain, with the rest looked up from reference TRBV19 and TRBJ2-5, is DGGITQSPKYLFRKEGQNVTLSCEQNLNHDAMYWYRQDPGQGLRLIYYSQIVNDFQKGDIAEGYSVSREKKESFPLTVTSAQKNPTAFYLCASSMTGGYESETQYFGPGTRLLVL.

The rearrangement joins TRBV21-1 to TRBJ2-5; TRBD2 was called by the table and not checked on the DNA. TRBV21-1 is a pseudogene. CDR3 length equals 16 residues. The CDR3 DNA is TGTGCCAGCAGCAAATGGATCCTAGCGGGGAGAGAGACCCAGTACTTC. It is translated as CASSKWILAGRETQYF.

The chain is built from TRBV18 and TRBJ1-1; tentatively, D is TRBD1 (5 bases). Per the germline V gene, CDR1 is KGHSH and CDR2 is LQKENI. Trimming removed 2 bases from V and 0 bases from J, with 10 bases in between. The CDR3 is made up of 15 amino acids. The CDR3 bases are TGTGCCAGCTCACCAGATCGGGGCATGAACACTGAAGCTTTCTTT. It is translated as CASSPDRGMNTEAFF.

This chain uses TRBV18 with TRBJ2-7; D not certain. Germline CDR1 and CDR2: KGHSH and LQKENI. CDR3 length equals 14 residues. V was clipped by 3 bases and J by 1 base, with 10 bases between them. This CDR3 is CASSPNEDSYEQYF. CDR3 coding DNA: TGTGCCAGCTCACCTAACGAGGATTCCTACGAGCAGTACTTC.

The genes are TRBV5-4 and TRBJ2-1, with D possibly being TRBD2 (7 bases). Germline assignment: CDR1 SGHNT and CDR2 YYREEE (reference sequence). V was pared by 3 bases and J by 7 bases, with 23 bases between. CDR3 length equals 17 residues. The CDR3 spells CASSSPVKGGPGNEQFF. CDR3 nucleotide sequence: TGTGCCAGCAGCTCACCTGTAAAGGGGGGGCCGGGAAATGAGCAGTTCTTC.

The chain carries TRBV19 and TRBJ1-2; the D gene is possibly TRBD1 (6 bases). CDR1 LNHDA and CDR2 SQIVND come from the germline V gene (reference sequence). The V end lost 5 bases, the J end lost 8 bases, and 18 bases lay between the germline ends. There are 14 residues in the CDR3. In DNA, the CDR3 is TGTGCCAGTAGTGACACAGGGCGAAGTAAAGGCTACACCTTC. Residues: CASSDTGRSKGYTF.

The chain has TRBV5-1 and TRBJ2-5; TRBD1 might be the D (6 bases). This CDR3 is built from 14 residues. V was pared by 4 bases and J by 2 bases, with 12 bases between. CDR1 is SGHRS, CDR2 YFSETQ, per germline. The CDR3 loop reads CASSITGQQETQYF. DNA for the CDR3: TGCGCCAGCAGCATTACGGGACAACAAGAGACCCAGTACTTC.

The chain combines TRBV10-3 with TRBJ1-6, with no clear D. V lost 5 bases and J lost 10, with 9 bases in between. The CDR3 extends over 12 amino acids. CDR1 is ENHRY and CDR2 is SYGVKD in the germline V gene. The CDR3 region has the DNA TGTGCCATCAGTCCAGTGGGCTCACCCCTCCACTTT. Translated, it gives CAISPVGSPLHF.

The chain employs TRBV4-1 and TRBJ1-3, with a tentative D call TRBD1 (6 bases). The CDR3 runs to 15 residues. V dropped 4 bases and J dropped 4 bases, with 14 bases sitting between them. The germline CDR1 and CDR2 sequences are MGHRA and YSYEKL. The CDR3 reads CASSPGTLTGNTIYF. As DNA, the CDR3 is TGCGCCAGCAGCCCAGGGACATTAACGGGAAACACCATATATTTT.

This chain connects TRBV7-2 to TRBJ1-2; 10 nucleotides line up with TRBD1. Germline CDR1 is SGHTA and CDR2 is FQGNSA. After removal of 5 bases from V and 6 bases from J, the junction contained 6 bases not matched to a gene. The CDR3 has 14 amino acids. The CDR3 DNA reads TGTGCCAGCAGCCCGTTGGGACAGGGGCATGGCTACACCTTC. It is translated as CASSPLGQGHGYTF.

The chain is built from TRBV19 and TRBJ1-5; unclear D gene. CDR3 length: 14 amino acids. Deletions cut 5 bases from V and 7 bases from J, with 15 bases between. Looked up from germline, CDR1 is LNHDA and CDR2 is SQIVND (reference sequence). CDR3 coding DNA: TGTGCCAGTAGTGAGGAAAGTATGGGACAGCCCCAGCATTTT. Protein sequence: CASSEESMGQPQHF.